The rows below give T cell receptor beta chains drawn from one sample of a study of CXCR3-negative and CXCR3-positive naive CD8 T cells. TCRdb re-analyzed the 5' RACE reads; it lists each CDR3 protein once, without DNA. In all, the sample yields tens of thousands of distinct CDR3 sequences. Sequencing was performed on naive CXCR3+ CD8+ T cells from blood. These receptors were obtained from a human donor in good health. Some clones in this sample may be carry-over from other donors' samples. CDR3s include the opening cysteine and the closing phenylalanine or tryptophan. Fields, in order: V gene, J gene, CDR3 protein.

v_gene: TRBV20-1; j_gene: TRBJ2-4; CDR3aa: CSARDGESHIQYF
v_gene: TRBV6-5; j_gene: TRBJ2-7; CDR3aa: CASRGQGAYEQYF
v_gene: TRBV9; j_gene: TRBJ2-1; CDR3aa: CASSVGGTSYNEQFF
v_gene: TRBV19; j_gene: TRBJ2-2; CDR3aa: CASSIGILTGELFF
v_gene: TRBV7-9; j_gene: TRBJ1-1; CDR3aa: CASRSPRTWDTEAFF
v_gene: TRBV28; j_gene: TRBJ2-3; CDR3aa: CASRSLLDGGTDTQYF
v_gene: TRBV29-1; j_gene: TRBJ1-5; CDR3aa: CSVEGQNNQPQHF
v_gene: TRBV5-1; j_gene: TRBJ2-1; CDR3aa: CTSSSDRGINEQFF
v_gene: TRBV7-6; j_gene: TRBJ2-3; CDR3aa: CASSLVRGGDTQYF
v_gene: TRBV12-3/TRBV12-4; j_gene: TRBJ1-2; CDR3aa: CASSTGNYGYTF
v_gene: TRBV20-1; j_gene: TRBJ1-2; CDR3aa: CSADPGQVRYGYTF
v_gene: TRBV7-9; j_gene: TRBJ2-7; CDR3aa: CASSSVGSSSYEQYF
v_gene: TRBV5-6; j_gene: TRBJ2-1; CDR3aa: CASLAGGPQDEQFF
v_gene: TRBV4-3; j_gene: TRBJ2-1; CDR3aa: CASSQIAGEGYNEQFF
v_gene: TRBV7-6; j_gene: TRBJ2-1; CDR3aa: CASSSGPGEQFF
v_gene: TRBV7-3; j_gene: TRBJ2-7; CDR3aa: CASSLGGPYEQYF
v_gene: TRBV20-1; j_gene: TRBJ2-7; CDR3aa: CSARSLQGVSYEQYF
v_gene: TRBV4-3; j_gene: TRBJ2-7; CDR3aa: CASSQVVRGGAVWYEQYF
v_gene: TRBV21-1; j_gene: TRBJ1-1; CDR3aa: CASSKSPAGFSGAVTTEAFF
v_gene: TRBV13; j_gene: TRBJ1-6; CDR3aa: CASNGQNNSPLHF
v_gene: TRBV2; j_gene: TRBJ2-2; CDR3aa: CADSMTNTGELFF
v_gene: TRBV13; j_gene: TRBJ1-1; CDR3aa: CASSTRDRVPEAFF
v_gene: TRBV7-3; j_gene: TRBJ2-1; CDR3aa: CASSLISGGPNEQFF
v_gene: TRBV28; j_gene: TRBJ2-5; CDR3aa: CASSDPTEETQYF
v_gene: TRBV4-1; j_gene: TRBJ1-1; CDR3aa: CASSLHDADTEAFF
v_gene: TRBV5-1; j_gene: TRBJ1-2; CDR3aa: CASSLSHSPYTF
v_gene: TRBV5-6; j_gene: TRBJ2-2; CDR3aa: CASSLGASLANTGELFF
v_gene: TRBV7-9; j_gene: TRBJ1-5; CDR3aa: CASSPPGQGPDGNQPQHF
v_gene: TRBV7-9; j_gene: TRBJ1-5; CDR3aa: CASSSQGPRQPQHF
v_gene: TRBV7-6; j_gene: TRBJ1-1; CDR3aa: CASTQAGQDTEAFF
v_gene: TRBV29-1; j_gene: TRBJ1-2; CDR3aa: CSVGGGSNYGYTF
v_gene: TRBV7-3; j_gene: TRBJ2-2; CDR3aa: CASRQGAGTGELFF
v_gene: TRBV23-1; j_gene: TRBJ2-2; CDR3aa: CASSQSGRGWCTGELFF
v_gene: TRBV15; j_gene: TRBJ1-1; CDR3aa: CATSTSTWDTEAFF
v_gene: TRBV7-9; j_gene: TRBJ1-2; CDR3aa: CASGSTVNYGYTF
v_gene: TRBV7-9; j_gene: TRBJ1-2; CDR3aa: CASSRDREDGYTF
v_gene: TRBV7-9; j_gene: TRBJ2-4; CDR3aa: CASRSDGGENIQYF
v_gene: TRBV5-6; j_gene: TRBJ2-5; CDR3aa: CASSQSGLQETQYF
v_gene: TRBV7-9; j_gene: TRBJ2-1; CDR3aa: CASSSARTYEQFF
v_gene: TRBV2; j_gene: TRBJ2-2; CDR3aa: CASSRTGVNTGELFF
v_gene: TRBV29-1; j_gene: TRBJ2-3; CDR3aa: CSVEDGVGDTQYF
v_gene: TRBV29-1; j_gene: TRBJ2-7; CDR3aa: CSVELRLAGYEQYF
v_gene: TRBV19; j_gene: TRBJ2-1; CDR3aa: CASSTVLSNNEQFF
v_gene: TRBV11-2; j_gene: TRBJ1-2; CDR3aa: CASNLGVEDAFYGYTF
v_gene: TRBV4-3; j_gene: TRBJ2-7; CDR3aa: CASSQTRGQFYEQYF
v_gene: TRBV19; j_gene: TRBJ2-3; CDR3aa: CASSGSGDTQYF
v_gene: TRBV4-1; j_gene: TRBJ2-7; CDR3aa: CASSQDTTSSYEQYF
v_gene: TRBV27; j_gene: TRBJ2-7; CDR3aa: CASSLLGSGEQYF
v_gene: TRBV15; j_gene: TRBJ2-7; CDR3aa: CATSRDREPNEQYF
v_gene: TRBV7-9; j_gene: TRBJ1-2; CDR3aa: CASSSGDAANYGYTF
v_gene: TRBV29-1; j_gene: TRBJ2-1; CDR3aa: CSVGGVGTSNEQFF
v_gene: TRBV5-1; j_gene: TRBJ1-6; CDR3aa: CASSDQTGRTGNSPLHF
v_gene: TRBV9; j_gene: TRBJ2-7; CDR3aa: CASSVVWGDEQYF
v_gene: TRBV9; j_gene: TRBJ1-2; CDR3aa: CASSVGGQGARGYTF
v_gene: TRBV2; j_gene: TRBJ1-2; CDR3aa: CASSEAFYRARIYGYTF
v_gene: TRBV28; j_gene: TRBJ2-2; CDR3aa: CASSLWVRQGNPELFF
v_gene: TRBV7-2; j_gene: TRBJ2-1; CDR3aa: CASSVDSYNEQFF